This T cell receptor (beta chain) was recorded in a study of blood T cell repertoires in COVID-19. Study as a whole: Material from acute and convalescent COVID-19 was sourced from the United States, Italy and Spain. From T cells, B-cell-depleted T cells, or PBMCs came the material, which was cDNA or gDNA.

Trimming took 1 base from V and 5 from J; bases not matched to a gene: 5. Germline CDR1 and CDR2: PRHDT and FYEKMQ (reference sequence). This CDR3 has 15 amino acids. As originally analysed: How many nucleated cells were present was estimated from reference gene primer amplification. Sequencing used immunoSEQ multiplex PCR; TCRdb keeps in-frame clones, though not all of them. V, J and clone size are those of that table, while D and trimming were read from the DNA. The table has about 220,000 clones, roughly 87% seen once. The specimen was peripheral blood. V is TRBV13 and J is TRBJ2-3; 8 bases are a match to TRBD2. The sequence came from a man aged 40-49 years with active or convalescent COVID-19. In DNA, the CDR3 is TGTGCCAGCAGCTTAGCGGGGGGGCCGGTAGATACGCAGTATTTT. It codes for CASSLAGGPVDTQYF.